Reported below is one T cell receptor beta chain. Per the authors' pipeline: Using reference gene primer amplification, nucleated cell counts were estimated. Produced via immunoSEQ multiplex PCR; TCRdb's table is partial and in-frame only. The DNA gave D and trimming, while V, J and clone size come from that table. The sample contains 200,000 to 250,000 clones, about four fifths of which appear only once. Germline-derived CDR1 and CDR2 are SGHDT and YYEEEE. The V segment lost 4 bases and the J segment 8 bases; nucleotides outside the gene matches: 17. The CDR3 runs 16 residues. This sample was included in a study of blood T cell repertoires in COVID-19. Study in general: In each case, the material was cDNA or gDNA derived from T cells, B-cell-depleted T cells, or PBMCs.

This rearrangement joins TRBV5-6 to TRBJ2-7; 8 bases agree with TRBD2. The sample consisted of peripheral blood. This clonotype was sampled from a man older than 75 with acute or convalescent COVID-19. The CDR3 is CASSLQGTSLSVKQYF. The CDR3 nucleotides are TGTGCCAGCAGCCTCCAGGGGACTAGTCTGTCCGTCAAGCAGTACTTC. Supplemented by reference TRBV5-6 and TRBJ2-7, the full variable domain reads DAGVTQSPTHLIKTRGQQVTLRCSPKSGHDTVSWYQQALGQGPQFIFQYYEEEERQRGNFPDRFSGHQFPNYSSELNVNALLLGDSALYLCASSLQGTSLSVKQYFGPGTRLTVT.